Each of the 21 T cell receptor beta chains below was sequenced from the same sample in a study of shared clonotypes between healthy human individuals. Naive CD8 isolation took CD45RO-negative cells positively selected for CCR7 and excluded terminally differentiated effector memory CD45RA+ cells. Sequencing used immunoSEQ multiplex PCR; TCRdb keeps in-frame clones, though not all of them. The sample carries about 2.2 million clones, about 93% recorded once. Sequences were obtained from naive CD8+ T cells from PBMCs. Receptors originate from a young man in good health. Some clones in this sample may be carry-over from other donors' samples.

The CDR3 here is CASSQNLAGANIQYF. DNA for the CDR3: TGTGCCAGCAGCCAGAATCTAGCGGGGGCAAACATTCAGTACTTC. The chain couples TRBV11-2 to TRBJ2-4; 10 bases align to TRBD2. The CDR3 contains 15 residues. The trim removed 5 bases at V and 6 bases at J, leaving 7 bases unmatched. Germline CDR1 SGHAT, CDR2 FQNNGV.

V gene TRBV15 combines with J gene TRBJ2-2; 9 nucleotides match TRBD2. Germline V gene lookup returns CDR1 LNHNV and CDR2 YYDKDF (reference sequence). V lost 5 bases, J lost 0 bases, and 7 bases stayed unmatched. This CDR3 region has 17 residues. This CDR3 reads CATSGSWTSANTGELFF. DNA of the CDR3: TGTGCCACCAGCGGCTCCTGGACTAGCGCGAACACCGGGGAGCTGTTTTTT.

The rearrangement links TRBV6-5 to TRBJ2-7, with D hard to call. In germline, CDR1 is MNHEY, CDR2 SVGAGI. This CDR3 has 13 amino acids. The V end lost 2 bases, the J end lost 7 bases, and 12 bases lay between the germline ends. The CDR3 here is CASSYQEGMEQYF. DNA of the CDR3: TGTGCCAGCAGTTACCAGGAAGGCATGGAGCAGTACTTC.

The chain combines TRBV28 with TRBJ2-7, with 10 bases aligning to TRBD1. CDR3 length: 15 residues. Germline values: CDR1 MDHEN, CDR2 SYDVKM. Trimming at V came to 6 bases and at J to 6 bases, leaving 11 bases not matched to a gene. In DNA, the CDR3 is TGTGCCAGCAGATCTGTGGGGACAGGGGTTTCCGAGCAGTACTTC. This sequence encodes CASRSVGTGVSEQYF.

Comment on this clone: This specimen includes other DNA sequences encoding the same CDR3. The CDR3 is CASSPVSSGANVLTF. The CDR3 DNA reads as TGCGCCAGCAGCCCCGTCAGCTCTGGGGCCAACGTCCTGACTTTC. This chain joins TRBV4-1 and TRBJ2-6; D not resolved. This CDR3 spans 15 amino acids. Trimming took off 4 bases at V and 0 bases at J, with 7 bases between the two ends. Looked up from germline, CDR1 is MGHRA and CDR2 is YSYEKL.

This clone was seen a handful of times. This sequence joins TRBV5-6 and TRBJ1-5; D ambiguous. Deletions cut 7 bases from V and 7 bases from J, with 15 bases between. Germline V lookup: CDR1 SGHDT, CDR2 YYEEEE. CDR3 length equals 13 residues. The CDR3 spells CASSPGVRQPQHF. Here the CDR3 DNA reads TGTGCCAGCTCGCCCGGGGTGAGGCAGCCCCAGCATTTT.

CDR3 amino acids: CASSSETGELFF. DNA for the CDR3: TGTGCCAGCAGTTCAGAAACCGGGGAGCTGTTTTTT. The chain combines TRBV27 with TRBJ2-2; unclear D gene. Germline CDR1 and CDR2: MNHEY and SMNVEV (reference sequence). The CDR3 loop spans 12 amino acids. The V end was cut by 4 bases, the J end by 5 bases, with 5 bases between.

The V call is TRBV27, the J call TRBJ2-7, with D uncertain. The CDR3 extends over 13 amino acids. The V end was cut by 4 bases, the J end by 0 bases, with 7 bases between. The V gene's germline CDR1 is MNHEY and CDR2 SMNVEV (reference sequence). The CDR3 bases are TGTGCCAGCAGTTCGGACGGCTCCTACGAGCAGTACTTC. Its translation: CASSSDGSYEQYF.

The gene calls are TRBV28 and TRBJ2-1; D is ambiguous. This CDR3 has 13 amino acids. Germline values: CDR1 MDHEN, CDR2 SYDVKM. Trimming took off 2 bases at V and 10 bases at J, with 12 bases between the two ends. CDR3: CASSLRLTEEQFF. The CDR3, as DNA: TGTGCCAGCAGTTTACGTTTGACTGAGGAGCAGTTCTTC.

V gene TRBV14 combines with J gene TRBJ2-7; weak D call: TRBD1 (5 bases). This CDR3 comprises 18 residues. Between the trimmed V and J ends, which lost 1 base and 0 bases, there was a span of 19 bases. The germline V gene encodes CDR1 SGHDN and CDR2 FVKESK. CDR3 DNA sequence: TGTGCCAGCAGCCAAGGCGTTTCGATTAGGGGCGGCTCCTACGAGCAGTACTTC. The encoded protein is CASSQGVSIRGGSYEQYF.

This chain links TRBV28 with TRBJ2-2, with D tentatively TRBD1 (5 bases). Trimming cost V 3 bases and J 8 bases, with 13 bases left between them. CDR1 and CDR2 (germline): MDHEN, SYDVKM. CDR3 size: 14 residues. CDR3: CASSLGQAGGELFF. CDR3 DNA sequence: TGTGCCAGCAGTTTGGGGCAGGCCGGGGGGGAGCTGTTTTTT.

The chain couples TRBV6-1 to TRBJ2-7; weak D call: TRBD2 (7 bases). In germline, CDR1 is MNHNS, CDR2 SASEGT. The length of the CDR3 is 14 residues. V was pared by 7 bases and J by 7 bases, with 20 bases between. Here the CDR3 DNA reads TGTGCCAGCAAACTACAGGGTCCGGGGGGTGAGCAGTACTTC. It encodes CASKLQGPGGEQYF.

The chain uses TRBV9 and TRBJ2-7; D unclear. CDR1 is SGDLS and CDR2 is YYNGEE in the germline V gene. The CDR3 contains 13 residues. V was trimmed by 4 bases and J by 5 bases, leaving 13 bases between them. For the CDR3, the DNA is TGTGCCAGCAGCCCACCGAGGCTGAACGAGCAGTACTTC. It codes for CASSPPRLNEQYF. Supplemented by reference TRBV9 and TRBJ2-7, the full variable domain reads DSGVTQTPKHLITATGQRVTLRCSPRSGDLSVYWYQQSLDQGLQFLIQYYNGEERAKGNILERFSAQQFPDLHSELNLSSLELGDSALYFCASSPPRLNEQYFGPGTRLTVT.

The rearrangement links TRBV29-1 to TRBJ2-7; 7 bases match TRBD1. The CDR3 contains 16 residues. V shed 0 bases and J 2 bases; nucleotides not matched to a gene: 10. Germline CDR1 is SQVTM and CDR2 is ANQGSEA. CDR3 coding DNA: TGCAGCGTTGAAGATCTTGGACAGGTTTCTACCTACGAGCAGTACTTC. Protein sequence: CSVEDLGQVSTYEQYF.

The chain combines TRBV6-5 with TRBJ2-1, with D maybe TRBD1 (6 bases). The CDR3 totals 15 residues. With 5 bases removed from V and 0 bases from J, the gap between germline ends came to 11 bases. Germline lookup yields CDR1 MNHEY and CDR2 SVGAGI. The CDR3 DNA reads as TGTGCCAGCAGTCAGACAGGTGACTCCTACAATGAGCAGTTCTTC. Translated: CASSQTGDSYNEQFF.

The chain employs TRBV6-5 and TRBJ2-1, with 12 nucleotides matching TRBD1. The germline V gene has CDR1 MNHEY and CDR2 SVGAGI. The CDR3 spans 15 residues. Trimming at V came to 5 bases and at J to 4 bases, leaving 3 bases not matched to a gene. The CDR3 bases are TGTGCCAGCAGTGGGGGACAGGGGGCTTACAATGAGCAGTTCTTC. It specifies CASSGGQGAYNEQFF.

The rearrangement joins TRBV27 to TRBJ2-1; D gene ambiguous. This CDR3 is 10 amino acids long. V was pared by 7 bases and J by 8 bases, with 6 bases between. Germline V gives CDR1 MNHEY, CDR2 SMNVEV (reference sequence). The DNA for the CDR3 is TGTGCCAGCATGGGCTATGAGCAGTTCTTC. This gives the protein CASMGYEQFF.

The chain has TRBV7-9 and TRBJ2-7, with D maybe TRBD1 (6 bases). The V gene's germline CDR1 is SEHNR and CDR2 FQNEAQ (reference sequence). This CDR3 spans 13 amino acids. Trimming stripped 3 bases from V and 6 bases from J, with 12 bases between. The CDR3 loop reads CASSFGGPGEQYF. In nucleotides, the CDR3 is TGTGCCAGCAGCTTTGGGGGCCCAGGCGAGCAGTACTTC.

This clone has more than one count but fewer than ten. The chain couples TRBV19 to TRBJ1-1, with a possible D match to TRBD1 (5 bases). There are 18 residues in the CDR3. Trimming took 9 bases from V and 0 from J, leaving 26 bases between them. Germline V gene sequence: CDR1 LNHDA, CDR2 SQIVND (reference sequence). The chain's CDR3 is CASNPGVVDLNMNTEAFF. The CDR3 DNA reads as TGTGCCAGCAACCCGGGGGTGGTGGACCTCAATATGAACACTGAAGCTTTCTTT.

The V call is TRBV13, the J call TRBJ1-1; 9 nucleotides agree with TRBD1. The CDR3 runs to 15 residues. The V gene end was trimmed by 5 bases and the J gene end by 4 bases; junction bases not matched to a gene: 8. Germline-derived CDR1 and CDR2 are PRHDT and FYEKMQ (reference sequence). The CDR3 nucleotides are TGTGCCAGCAGCCCCTCGGGACAGGGCGGCACTGAAGCTTTCTTT. As protein: CASSPSGQGGTEAFF. The full variable domain, its missing parts supplied by reference TRBV13 and TRBJ1-1, is AAGVIQSPRHLIKEKRETATLKCYPIPRHDTVYWYQQGPGQDPQFLISFYEKMQSDKGSIPDRFSAQQFSDYHSELNMSSLELGDSALYFCASSPSGQGGTEAFFGQGTRLTVV.

The V gene is TRBV4-2, the J gene TRBJ2-4; tentatively, D is TRBD2 (6 bases). V gave up 1 base and J gave up 4 bases, with 14 bases separating them. In germline, CDR1 is LGHNA, CDR2 YNFKEQ. The CDR3 consists of 16 residues. CDR3 in DNA: TGTGCCAGCAGCCAAGTAGGAGGGGCGGCTAAAAACATTCAGTACTTC. Its protein product is CASSQVGGAAKNIQYF.